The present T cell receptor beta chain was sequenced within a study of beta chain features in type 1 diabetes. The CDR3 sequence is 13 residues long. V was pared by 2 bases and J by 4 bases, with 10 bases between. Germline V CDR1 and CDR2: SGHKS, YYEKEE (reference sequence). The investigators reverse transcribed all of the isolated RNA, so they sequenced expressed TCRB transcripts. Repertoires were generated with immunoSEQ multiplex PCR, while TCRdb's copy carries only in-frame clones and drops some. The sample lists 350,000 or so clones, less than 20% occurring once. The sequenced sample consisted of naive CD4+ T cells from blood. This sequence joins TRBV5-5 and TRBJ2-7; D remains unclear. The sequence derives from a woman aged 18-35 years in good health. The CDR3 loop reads CASSLVQLYEQYF. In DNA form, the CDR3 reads TGTGCCAGCAGCTTAGTTCAACTGTACGAGCAGTACTTC.